Described below is a single TCR beta chain sequence and its context. Antigen unknown. These data come from a study of cytomegalovirus exposure and HLA in healthy donors. Germline CDR1 reads SGHAT; CDR2 reads FQNNGV. V lost 5 bases to trimming and J lost 4 bases; unmatched junction nucleotides: 7. The CDR3 loop spans 15 amino acids. Study-wide points: When analyzed later, a missense DCLRE1C variant was found to be linked to TCR beta V- and J-gene trimming. TCR beta chains associated with HLA were, in a later analysis, more clonally expanded than equally common others. Most TCR sequences proved rare, with some public TCRs found in many donors.

Researchers ran the PCR with 60 Vbeta and 13 Jbeta primers. The table came from immunoSEQ multiplex PCR; TCRdb's copy has only in-frame clones and leaves some out. The sample holds roughly 220,000 clones; 65% to 85% are singletons and the top ten take 2.9%. Nominal health characterized the donors when sampled, though unrecorded immune exposures were likely. The receptor comes from a man younger than 45 in good health and CMV-seronegative. The chain carries TRBV11-2 and TRBJ1-2, with TRBD1 matching 10 bases. Material for sequencing was PBMCs. CDR3 loop: CASSHPGQGIYGYTF. For the CDR3, the DNA is TGTGCCAGCAGCCACCCGGGACAGGGGATCTATGGCTACACCTTC.